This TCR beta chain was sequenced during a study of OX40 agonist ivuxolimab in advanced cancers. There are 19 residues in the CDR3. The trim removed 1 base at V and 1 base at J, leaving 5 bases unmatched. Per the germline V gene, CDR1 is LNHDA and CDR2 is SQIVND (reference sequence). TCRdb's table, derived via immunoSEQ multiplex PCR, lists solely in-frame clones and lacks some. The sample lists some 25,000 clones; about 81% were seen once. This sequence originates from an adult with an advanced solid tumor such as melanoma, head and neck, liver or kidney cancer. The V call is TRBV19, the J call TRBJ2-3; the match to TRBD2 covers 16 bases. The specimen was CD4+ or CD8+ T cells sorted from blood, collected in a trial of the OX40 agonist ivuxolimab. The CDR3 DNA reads TGTGCCAGTAGTATAGCCGGGACTAGCGGGGGGGGGCGCACAGATACGCAGTATTTT. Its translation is CASSIAGTSGGGRTDTQYF.